The source of this T cell receptor (beta chain) is a study of T cell repertoires in cytomegalovirus infection. TCRdb reanalysed the reads using MiXCR and keeps one entry per CDR3 protein. The top ten hold approximately 93% of the sample, which has about 20,000 distinct CDR3 sequences, about 42% seen once. On this clonotype: Its matching antigen is unknown.

CDR1 is SEHNR and CDR2 is FQNEAQ in the germline V gene (reference sequence). Trimming pared 5 bases from V and 4 bases from J, leaving 20 bases between. The CDR3 extends over 16 amino acids. The sample in question was CD8+ T cells from cultured PBMCs, obtained from culture after CMV antigen stimulation. The V and J genes are TRBV7-9 and TRBJ1-2; possible D gene TRBD1, 5 bases. This TCR came from a human donor in good health (CMV status not recorded). Some clones in this sample may be carry-over from other donors' samples. CDR3 residues: CASSPGRAPPIYGYTF. The DNA of the CDR3 is TGTGCCAGCAGCCCGGGACGGGCCCCTCCTATCTATGGCTACACCTTC.